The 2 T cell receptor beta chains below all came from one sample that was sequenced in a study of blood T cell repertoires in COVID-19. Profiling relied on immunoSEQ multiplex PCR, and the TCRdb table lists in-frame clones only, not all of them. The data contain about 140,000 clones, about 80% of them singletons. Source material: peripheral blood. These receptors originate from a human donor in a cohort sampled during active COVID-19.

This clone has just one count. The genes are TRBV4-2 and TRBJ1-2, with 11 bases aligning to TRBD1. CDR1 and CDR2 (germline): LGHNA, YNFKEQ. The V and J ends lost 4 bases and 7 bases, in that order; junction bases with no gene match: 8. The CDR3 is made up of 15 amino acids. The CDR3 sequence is CASSRRTGGSTGYTF. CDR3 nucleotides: TGTGCCAGCAGCCGCCGGACAGGGGGCTCGACTGGCTACACCTTC.

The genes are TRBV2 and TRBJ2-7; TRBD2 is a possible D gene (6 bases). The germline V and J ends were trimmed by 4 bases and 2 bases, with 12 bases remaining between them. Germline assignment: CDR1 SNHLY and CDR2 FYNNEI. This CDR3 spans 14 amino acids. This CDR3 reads CASSAGVAPYEQYF. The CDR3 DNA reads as TGTGCCAGCAGTGCGGGGGTCGCCCCCTACGAGCAGTACTTC.